Sequencing of this T cell receptor (beta chain) was carried out in a study of cytomegalovirus exposure and HLA in healthy donors. Study-level background: Early released data comprised 80 million to 90 million unique TCRs from HLA-typed donors.

Study-wide points: Among the most significant clusters, several appeared linked to common viral pathogens in a later analysis. The Asian-associated ancestry cluster reportedly had fewer N-insertions than the approximately 700-donor mean in a later analysis.

CDR3 length: 17 residues. Trimming removed 0 bases from V and 5 bases from J; junction bases left unmatched: 6. Looked up from germline, CDR1 is KGHSH and CDR2 is LQKENI. A multiplex PCR was run with 60 Vbeta primers and 13 Jbeta primers. As processed by the authors: A follow-up analysis tallied tens of millions of unique TCR beta chains, approximately 10 million shared. Sequencing used immunoSEQ multiplex PCR; TCRdb keeps in-frame clones, though not all of them. That table is the source of V, J and clone size, and D and trimming were worked out from the DNA. This sample has around 150,000 clones, with roughly four fifths found just once. With regard to this clone: Its antigen is currently unknown.

The clonotype was recovered from a man in his fifties or sixties in good health and CMV-seropositive. The sample was PBMCs. The V call is TRBV18, the J call TRBJ1-5; 11 nucleotides match TRBD1. CDR3: CASSPPGGTGGHQPQHF. The CDR3 DNA reads as TGTGCCAGCTCACCACCGGGAGGGACAGGGGGGCATCAGCCCCAGCATTTT.